This is a list of T cell receptor beta chains from one sample in a study of blood T cell repertoires in COVID-19. The method was immunoSEQ multiplex PCR; TCRdb's version includes in-frame clones alone and lacks a portion of them. The data show approximately 230,000 clones, approximately 84% seen once. Material for sequencing was PBMCs or T cells enriched from blood (not recorded which). The receptor source for this set is a man aged 35-49 years who had recovered from COVID-19. The conserved cysteine and the conserved F or W are not part of the CDR3 here. Only some rows state a clone size, as once, few, many or a class for expanded clones.

-	TRBV2	TRBJ1-2	ASSEAREAGYT
-	TRBV5-1	TRBJ2-3	ASSSGGTVTDTQY
-	TRBV19	TRBJ1-2	ASSIAVGVYGYT
-	TRBV19	TRBJ1-2	ASSPQGGRGYGYT
-	TRBV7-9	TRBJ2-5	ASRKGTAQETQY
-	TRBV12-2	TRBJ1-3	ASLPLGGDSGNTIY
-	TRBV5-3	TRBJ2-5	ARSLFPRYQETQY
-	TRBV3-1/TRBV3-2	TRBJ1-2	ASSQDLSGSGVGYGYT
-	TRBV9	TRBJ2-1	ASSLAEYNEQF
-	TRBV21-1	TRBJ1-2	ASSKVGSYGYT
-	TRBV5-6	TRBJ1-2	ASSLYGTLELFNYGYT
-	TRBV7-9	TRBJ2-1	ASSSRDRGRDNEQF
-	TRBV28	TRBJ2-1	ASSPGGLYNEQF
-	TRBV28	TRBJ1-1	ASSTLGPPTAF
few	TRBV29-1	TRBJ1-2	SVGGQPYGYT
-	TRBV5-1	TRBJ1-2	ASSPDTGWASHT
-	TRBV18	TRBJ1-1	ASSRSRGDTMGTEAF
-	TRBV6-5	TRBJ2-7	ASSSDFTGEQY
-	TRBV14	TRBJ1-1	ASSHRGLFTEAF
-	TRBV6-2/TRBV6-3	TRBJ2-5	ASSYSGLAGSPPEETQY
once	TRBV28	TRBJ2-6	ASIDSGSRAGANVLT
-	TRBV5-1	TRBJ1-1	ASSLLTGENTEAF
-	TRBV11-2	TRBJ2-5	ASSGTQGNEETQY
-	TRBV5-4	TRBJ2-1	ASRLTSSHEQF
few	TRBV7-9	TRBJ2-3	ASSAPFRLAGSGDTQY
-	TRBV4-3	TRBJ1-3	ASSRDRSGSGNTIY